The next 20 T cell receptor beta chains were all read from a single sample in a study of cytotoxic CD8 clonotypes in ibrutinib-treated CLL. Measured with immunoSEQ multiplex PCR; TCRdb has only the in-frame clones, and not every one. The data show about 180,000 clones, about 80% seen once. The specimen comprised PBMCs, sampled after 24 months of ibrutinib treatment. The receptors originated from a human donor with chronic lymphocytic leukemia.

The CDR3 DNA is TGTGCCAGTAGTATTTTGGTATCCACTGAAGCTTTCTTT. Translating gives CASSILVSTEAFF. The V call is TRBV19, the J call TRBJ1-1; no clear D. CDR3 length equals 13 residues. V shed 3 bases and J shed 4 bases, with 9 bases lying between them. Germline lookup yields CDR1 LNHDA and CDR2 SQIVND (reference sequence). Drawing the rest from reference TRBV19 and TRBJ1-1, the complete variable domain is DGGITQSPKYLFRKEGQNVTLSCEQNLNHDAMYWYRQDPGQGLRLIYYSQIVNDFQKGDIAEGYSVSREKKESFPLTVTSAQKNPTAFYLCASSILVSTEAFFGQGTRLTVV.

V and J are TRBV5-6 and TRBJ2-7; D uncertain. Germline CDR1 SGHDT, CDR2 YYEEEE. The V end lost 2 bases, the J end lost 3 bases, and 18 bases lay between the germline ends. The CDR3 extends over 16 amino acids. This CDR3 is CASSFFPRQAYYEQYF. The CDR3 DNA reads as TGTGCCAGCAGCTTCTTCCCGAGACAAGCCTACTACGAGCAGTACTTC.

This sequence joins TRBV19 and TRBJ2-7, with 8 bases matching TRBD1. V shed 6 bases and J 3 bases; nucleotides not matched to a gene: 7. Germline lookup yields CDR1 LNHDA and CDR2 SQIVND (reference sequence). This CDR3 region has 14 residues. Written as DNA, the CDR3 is TGTGCCAGTAGCCGCGCAGGACAGGGCTACGAGCAGTACTTC. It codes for CASSRAGQGYEQYF.

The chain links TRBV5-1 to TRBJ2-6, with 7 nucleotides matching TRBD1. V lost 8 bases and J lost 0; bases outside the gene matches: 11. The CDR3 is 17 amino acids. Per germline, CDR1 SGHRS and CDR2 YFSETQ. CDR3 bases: TGCGCCAGGACCGAAGGACAGGTGAGCTCTGGGGCCAACGTCCTGACTTTC. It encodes CARTEGQVSSGANVLTF.

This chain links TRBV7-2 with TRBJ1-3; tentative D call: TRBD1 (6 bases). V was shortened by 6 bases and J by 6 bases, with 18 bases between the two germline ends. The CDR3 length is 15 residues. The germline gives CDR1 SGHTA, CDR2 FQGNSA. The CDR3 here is CASSPHARGENTIYF. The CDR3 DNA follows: TGTGCCAGCAGTCCCCACGCGAGGGGGGAAAACACCATATATTTT.

Here the CDR3 reads CASSSQGSGSKNIQYF. The CDR3 DNA sequence: TGTGCCAGCAGTTCCCAGGGGAGCGGGTCCAAAAACATTCAGTACTTC. This chain connects TRBV28 to TRBJ2-4; TRBD1 or TRBD2 may be the D gene (6 bases each). Trimming stripped 4 bases from V and 2 bases from J, with 15 bases between. The CDR3 has 16 residues. CDR1 MDHEN and CDR2 SYDVKM come from the germline V gene.

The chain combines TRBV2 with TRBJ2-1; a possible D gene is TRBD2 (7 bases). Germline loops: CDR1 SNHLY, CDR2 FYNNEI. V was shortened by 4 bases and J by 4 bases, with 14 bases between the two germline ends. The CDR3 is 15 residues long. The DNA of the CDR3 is TGTGCCAGCAGTGTTCGGGGGGCAGGTTACAATGAGCAGTTCTTC. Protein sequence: CASSVRGAGYNEQFF.

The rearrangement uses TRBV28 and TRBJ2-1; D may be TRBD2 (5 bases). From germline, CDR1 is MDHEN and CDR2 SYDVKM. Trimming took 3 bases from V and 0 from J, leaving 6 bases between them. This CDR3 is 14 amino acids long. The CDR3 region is CASSFRDSYNEQFF. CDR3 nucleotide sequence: TGTGCCAGCAGTTTCCGGGACTCCTACAATGAGCAGTTCTTC.

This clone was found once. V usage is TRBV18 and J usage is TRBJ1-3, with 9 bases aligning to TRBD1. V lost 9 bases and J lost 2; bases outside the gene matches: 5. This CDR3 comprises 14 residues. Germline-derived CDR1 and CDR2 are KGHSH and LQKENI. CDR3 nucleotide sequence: TGTGCCAGTTCCGGGACAGGGACTGGAAACACCATATATTTT. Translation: CASSGTGTGNTIYF.

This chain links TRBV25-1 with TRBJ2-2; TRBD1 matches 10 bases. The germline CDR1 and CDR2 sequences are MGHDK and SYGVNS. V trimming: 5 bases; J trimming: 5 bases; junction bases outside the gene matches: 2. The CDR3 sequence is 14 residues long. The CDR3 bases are TGTGCCAGCAGTCGGACAGGGGGAACCGGGGAGCTGTTTTTT. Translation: CASSRTGGTGELFF.

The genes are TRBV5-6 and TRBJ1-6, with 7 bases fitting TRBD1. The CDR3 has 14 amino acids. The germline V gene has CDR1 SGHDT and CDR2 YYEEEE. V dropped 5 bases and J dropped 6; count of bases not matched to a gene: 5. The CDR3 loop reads CASRKGQINSPLHF. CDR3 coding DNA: TGTGCCAGCAGAAAGGGACAGATTAATTCACCCCTCCACTTT.

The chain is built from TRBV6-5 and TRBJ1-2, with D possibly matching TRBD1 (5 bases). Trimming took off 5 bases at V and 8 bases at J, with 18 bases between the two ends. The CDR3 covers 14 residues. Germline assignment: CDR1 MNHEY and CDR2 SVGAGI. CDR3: CASSPWDVSSGYTF. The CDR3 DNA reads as TGTGCCAGCAGTCCCTGGGACGTATCTAGCGGCTACACCTTC.

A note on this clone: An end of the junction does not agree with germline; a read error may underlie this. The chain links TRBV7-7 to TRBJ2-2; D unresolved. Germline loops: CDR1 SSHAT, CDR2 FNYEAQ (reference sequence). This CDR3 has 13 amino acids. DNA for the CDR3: TGTGCTAGCAGCTTGACCGACACCGGGGAGCTGTTTTTT. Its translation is CASSLTDTGELFF.

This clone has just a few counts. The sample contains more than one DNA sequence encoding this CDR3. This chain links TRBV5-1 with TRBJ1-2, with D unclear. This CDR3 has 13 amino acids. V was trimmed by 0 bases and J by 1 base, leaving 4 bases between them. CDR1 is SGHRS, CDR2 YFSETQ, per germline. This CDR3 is CASSLGSNYGYTF. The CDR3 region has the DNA TGCGCCAGCAGCTTGGGCAGTAACTATGGCTACACCTTC.

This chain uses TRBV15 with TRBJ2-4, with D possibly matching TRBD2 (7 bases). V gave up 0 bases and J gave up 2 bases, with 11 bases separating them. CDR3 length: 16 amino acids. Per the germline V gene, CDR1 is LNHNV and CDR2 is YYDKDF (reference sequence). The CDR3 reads CATSRDAGATKNIQYF. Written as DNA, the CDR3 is TGTGCCACCAGCAGAGATGCGGGGGCGACCAAAAACATTCAGTACTTC.

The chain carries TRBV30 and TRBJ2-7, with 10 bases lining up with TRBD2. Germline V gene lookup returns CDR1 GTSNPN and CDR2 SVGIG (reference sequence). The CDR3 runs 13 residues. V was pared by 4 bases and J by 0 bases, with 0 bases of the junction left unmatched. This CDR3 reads CAWTSGSSYEQYF. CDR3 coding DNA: TGTGCCTGGACTAGCGGGAGCTCCTACGAGCAGTACTTC. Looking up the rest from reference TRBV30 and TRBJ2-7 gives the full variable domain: SQTIHQWPATLVQPVGSPLSLECTVEGTSNPNLYWYRQAAGRGLQLLFYSVGIGQISSEVPQNLSASRPQDRQFILSSKKLLLSDSGFYLCAWTSGSSYEQYFGPGTRLTVT.

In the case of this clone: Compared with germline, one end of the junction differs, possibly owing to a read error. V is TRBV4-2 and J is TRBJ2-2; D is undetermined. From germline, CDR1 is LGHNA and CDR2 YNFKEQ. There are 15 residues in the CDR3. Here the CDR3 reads CASTQGWGLPGELFF. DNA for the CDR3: TGTGCCAGCACCCAAGGCTGGGGTCTTCCCGGGGAGCTGTTTTTT.

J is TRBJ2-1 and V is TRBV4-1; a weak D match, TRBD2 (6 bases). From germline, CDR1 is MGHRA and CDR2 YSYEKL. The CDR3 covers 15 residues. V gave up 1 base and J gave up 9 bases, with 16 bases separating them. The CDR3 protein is CASSQAGLRLGEQFF. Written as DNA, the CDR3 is TGCGCCAGCAGCCAAGCGGGACTGCGCTTAGGTGAGCAGTTCTTC.

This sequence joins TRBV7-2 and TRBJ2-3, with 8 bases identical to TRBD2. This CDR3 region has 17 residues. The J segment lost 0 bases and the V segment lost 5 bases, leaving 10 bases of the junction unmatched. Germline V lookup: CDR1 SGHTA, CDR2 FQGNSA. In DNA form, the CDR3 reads TGTGCCAGCAGCCTAGATGCTAGCGGGCTTAGCACAGATACGCAGTATTTT. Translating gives CASSLDASGLSTDTQYF.

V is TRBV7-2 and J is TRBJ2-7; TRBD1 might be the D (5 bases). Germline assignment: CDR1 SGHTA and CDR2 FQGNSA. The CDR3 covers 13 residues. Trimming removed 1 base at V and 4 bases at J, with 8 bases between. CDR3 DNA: TGTGCCAGCAGCTTAGGGGCAGGGTACGAGCAGTACTTC. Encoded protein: CASSLGAGYEQYF.